This TCR beta chain was documented in a study of T cell responses to AZD1222 COVID-19 vaccine (dated by TCRdb to the early 2020s). About the study as a whole: AZD1222 recipients given second doses at about 4 weeks or at about 12 weeks were pooled, since spike-specific TCR depth and breadth were not found to differ between the two schedules. TCR sequencing was performed for 230 to 250 trial participants, of whom 200 to 210 were given two doses of AZD1222 and approximately 25 were given two doses of MenACWY control vaccine. Trial participants were enrolled by age into 18-55, 56-69 and 70-plus year subgroups, with about 150, 28 and 57 TCR-sequenced participants respectively.

In light of the paper, this sample's time point label describes: baseline before first vaccination. Vaccinee samples came from UK trials COV001 and COV002, including a single-blind randomized controlled phase 2/3 trial of AZD1222 (ChAdOx1 nCoV-19) in healthy adults. For TCRbeta chain sequencing, PBMC samples from trial participants were taken at day 0 and at day 28 after the second dose. The CDR3 regions of human TCRbeta chains were analyzed by immunosequencing. In the original analysis: TCRs in the repertoires were compared against a reference library of SARS-CoV-2-specific TCRs that had been generated with the MIRA antigen-specificity platform. Breadth was defined as the fraction of unique TCRs that were SARS-CoV-2-associated, and depth was defined as the fraction of total T cells that were SARS-CoV-2-associated. Using the MIRA data, each spike-specific TCR was mapped to the spike region that the TCR reacts to and placed in a CD4 or CD8 class. Log10-transformed breadth and depth values were compared by one-way ANOVA with Sidak's multiple comparisons tests. TCRdb took this table from immuneACCESS and kept in-frame rearrangements with V and J called. Such tables lack part of the clones; where checked against another copy, unresolved V genes explain under half of the gap, and the rest is unexplained. That table gives V, J and clone size, and the DNA gave D and trimming. This sample is represented by 100,000 to 150,000 clones; roughly nine tenths of them were singletons. Jointly, the top ten make up about 6% of the sample.

About this clone: The antigen this receptor binds is unknown. Per-base qualities were not stored, and no clone one base away is much larger.

The trim is 4 bases for V and 7 bases for J, with a gap of 23 bases between the germline ends. The CDR3 goes from the cysteine to the phenylalanine over 16 residues. CDR3 DNA only is kept here, 48 bases in frame from base 1. CDR1 and CDR2, looked up from the germline V gene (reference sequence), are LGHDT and YNNKEL. Summary of the overall study and its limitations: Conclusions about previously exposed vaccinees are limited because only six or seven AZD1222 recipients were SARS-CoV-2 seropositive at baseline. In the small 56-69-year group, the increase in depth fell short of significance, most likely because of low power. Participants were mostly white British, with more females than males. The authors suggested clonal diversity may have been underestimated. After two AZD1222 doses, spike-specific TCR breadth and depth were significantly higher than at day 0 and than in MenACWY recipients. Reportedly, almost half of the unique spike-specific TCRs recognized epitopes lying outside the regions that are mutated in the B.1.351 and B.1.1.7 variants. The vaccine-associated CD4 TCRs covered the entire spike protein, and the dominant responses fell in regions 160-218 and 743-854. Because no day 14 peak-response samples were available, repertoires were characterized only after the peak T cell response.

Recombination joined TRBV3-1 (or the pseudogene TRBV3-2) with TRBJ2-7; a tentative D match to TRBD1 spans 6 bases. This sequence was found in an adult in good health. Sequencing used peripheral blood, obtained on day 0 of AZD1222 vaccination. The nucleotides are TGTGCCAGCAGCCGAGACCTACCCCTTAGGGGGAAGGAGCAGTACTTC. Its translation is CASSRDLPLRGKEQYF.